This T cell receptor (beta chain) appears in the sequencing data of a study of CD8+ T cells in alopecia areata. Overall study results and limits: Among patients, TCR sharing was less clear than in mice, a difference possibly due in part to HLA diversity in the patient population.

Per germline, CDR1 SGHAT and CDR2 FQNNGV. The V end lost 4 bases, the J end lost 3 bases, and 17 bases lay between the germline ends. CDR3 length: 16 residues. A remark on this clone: Its matching antigen is unknown.

Sorted out of PBMCs were CD4+ T cells and CD8+ T cells. Once RNA had been extracted, it was reverse transcribed into cDNA to act as the sequencing template. The repertoire was sequenced with immunoSEQ multiplex PCR; TCRdb's copy has only in-frame clones and lacks some. The table has more than 95,000 clones, less than 70% seen once. This rearrangement joins TRBV11-2 to TRBJ2-3, with D possibly matching TRBD2 (5 bases). The receptor was isolated from a human donor in good health. The sequencing input was CD4+ T cells sorted from blood. The CDR3 sequence is CASSSSGGLRTDTQYF. The CDR3, as DNA: TGTGCCAGCAGCTCATCCGGTGGACTGAGGACAGATACGCAGTATTTT.